The next 20 T cell receptor beta chains were all read from a single sample in a study of Tregs in tolerant kidney transplant recipients. Clones were read by immunoSEQ multiplex PCR, and TCRdb kept only the in-frame ones, dropping some. There are under 100,000 clones in the sample; around nine tenths occur only once, and roughly 5% lies in the top ten. The sequencing sample was made of CD8+ T cells from blood. The receptors were sampled from a human donor in good health.

The genes are TRBV4-1 and TRBJ2-1; the D is unclear. CDR3 length: 12 residues. Trimming stripped 4 bases from V and 3 bases from J, with 4 bases between. The germline CDR1 and CDR2 sequences are MGHRA and YSYEKL. Here the CDR3 reads CASSPNYNEQFF. The CDR3 nucleotides are TGCGCCAGCAGCCCAAACTACAATGAGCAGTTCTTC.

This rearrangement joins TRBV29-1 to TRBJ2-7; unclear D gene. Trimming left V 1 base short and J 0 bases short, with 10 bases between. CDR1 and CDR2 (germline): SQVTM, ANQGSEA. The CDR3 spans 14 residues. The CDR3 here is CSVEGRYGSYEQYF. Written as DNA, the CDR3 is TGCAGCGTTGAAGGGCGGTACGGCTCCTACGAGCAGTACTTC.

Of note for this clone: The sample holds other DNA sequences that translate to the same CDR3. This chain connects TRBV27 to TRBJ2-7; 8 bases agree with TRBD2. In germline, CDR1 is MNHEY, CDR2 SMNVEV (reference sequence). The CDR3 consists of 15 residues. V lost 5 bases, J lost 3 bases, and 9 bases stayed unmatched. CDR3 region: CASSRAGATLYEQYF. CDR3 coding DNA: TGTGCCAGCAGTCGAGCGGGGGCCACCCTCTACGAGCAGTACTTC.

The gene calls are TRBV7-6 and TRBJ2-6; D is ambiguous. V lost 4 bases and J 4 bases, leaving 14 bases between the germline ends. The CDR3 runs to 16 residues. The germline V gene encodes CDR1 SGHVS and CDR2 FNYEAQ. The CDR3 loop is CASSSPWQTGANVLTF. The CDR3 DNA reads TGTGCCAGCAGCTCCCCCTGGCAGACCGGGGCCAACGTCCTGACTTTC.

This clone was detected once. This rearrangement joins TRBV2 to TRBJ1-1, with D possibly being TRBD1 (6 bases). Germline values: CDR1 SNHLY, CDR2 FYNNEI. V gave up 8 bases and J gave up 7 bases, with 20 bases separating them. The CDR3 is made up of 14 amino acids. DNA for the CDR3: TGTGCCAGCCCAGATTTCTGGGGGCATAGTGAAGCTTTCTTT. Its protein product is CASPDFWGHSEAFF. The full variable domain, with the rest looked up from reference TRBV2 and TRBJ1-1, is EPEVTQTPSHQVTQMGQEVILRCVPISNHLYFYWYRQILGQKVEFLVSFYNNEISEKSEIFDDQFSVERPDGSNFTLKIRSTKLEDSAMYFCASPDFWGHSEAFFGQGTRLTVV.

The chain couples TRBV29-1 to TRBJ2-5; D gene uncertain. Looked up from germline, CDR1 is SQVTM and CDR2 is ANQGSEA. The CDR3 runs to 10 residues. Trimming removed 5 bases from V and 6 bases from J, with 7 bases in between. CDR3 DNA sequence: TGCAGCGTTCCTGACCAGACCCAGTACTTC. Protein product: CSVPDQTQYF.

The chain recombines TRBV10-3 with TRBJ2-1; 12 bases map to TRBD2. Trimming took 4 bases from V and 5 from J; bases not matched to a gene: 3. The CDR3 is 15 residues long. Germline V gene lookup returns CDR1 ENHRY and CDR2 SYGVKD. The CDR3 coding sequence is TGTGCCATCAGTGGTCTAGCGGGAGGGAACAATGAGCAGTTCTTC. It translates to CAISGLAGGNNEQFF.

This chain uses TRBV4-2 with TRBJ2-7, with TRBD2 matching 10 bases. CDR3 length equals 18 residues. V trimming: 0 bases; J trimming: 6 bases; junction bases outside the gene matches: 14. Looked up from germline, CDR1 is LGHNA and CDR2 is YNFKEQ. The CDR3 region is CASSQDVGSGLALGEQYF. CDR3 DNA: TGTGCCAGCAGCCAAGATGTGGGGTCGGGACTAGCGTTGGGCGAGCAGTACTTC.

The chain uses TRBV9 and TRBJ1-4; TRBD1 matches at 9 bases. The CDR3 has 15 amino acids. J was trimmed by 7 bases and V by 0 bases; bases with no gene match: 4. Germline lookup yields CDR1 SGDLS and CDR2 YYNGEE. The CDR3 bases are TGTGCCAGCAGCGTAGAAGGGACAGGGAGTGAAAAACTGTTTTTT. Its protein product is CASSVEGTGSEKLFF.

The chain employs TRBV5-1 and TRBJ2-3; 7 bases fit TRBD1. Germline V CDR1 and CDR2: SGHRS, YFSETQ. With V trimmed by 0 bases and J by 1 base, 5 bases remained unmatched. There are 16 residues in the CDR3. CDR3 coding DNA: TGCGCCAGCAGCTTGGACAGGGGCCTAGGCACAGATACGCAGTATTTT. Protein product: CASSLDRGLGTDTQYF. Filled out from reference TRBV5-1 and TRBJ2-3, the complete variable domain reads KAGVTQTPRYLIKTRGQQVTLSCSPISGHRSVSWYQQTPGQGLQFLFEYFSETQRNKGNFPGRFSGRQFSNSRSEMNVSTLELGDSALYLCASSLDRGLGTDTQYFGPGTRLTVL.

The genes are TRBV5-4 and TRBJ2-1, with D uncertain. V was trimmed by 7 bases and J by 2 bases, leaving 4 bases between them. CDR1 and CDR2 from the germline V gene are SGHNT and YYREEE (reference sequence). CDR3 length: 11 residues. The CDR3 is CASGPYNEQFF. CDR3 DNA sequence: TGTGCCAGCGGCCCCTACAATGAGCAGTTCTTC.

The V call is TRBV5-6, the J call TRBJ2-2; D call uncertain. This CDR3 contains 11 residues. Germline V gene lookup returns CDR1 SGHDT and CDR2 YYEEEE. Trimming removed 1 base from V and 7 bases from J, with 2 bases in between. This CDR3 is CASSLNGELFF. CDR3 DNA sequence: TGTGCCAGCAGCTTGAACGGGGAGCTGTTTTTT. Full variable domain (remainder filled in from reference TRBV5-6 and TRBJ2-2): DAGVTQSPTHLIKTRGQQVTLRCSPKSGHDTVSWYQQALGQGPQFIFQYYEEEERQRGNFPDRFSGHQFPNYSSELNVNALLLGDSALYLCASSLNGELFFGEGSRLTVL.

The chain combines TRBV4-1 with TRBJ2-5; TRBD2 agrees at 9 bases. J lost 3 bases, V lost 3 bases, and 5 bases had no gene match. Germline V CDR1 and CDR2: MGHRA, YSYEKL. The CDR3 covers 15 residues. The CDR3 DNA reads as TGCGCCAGCAGCCAGTGGGCTAGCGGGGAAGAGACCCAGTACTTC. Translation: CASSQWASGEETQYF.

The V call is TRBV5-1, the J call TRBJ2-1; D is possibly TRBD2 (6 bases). Per the germline V gene, CDR1 is SGHRS and CDR2 is YFSETQ. This CDR3 is 13 amino acids long. V was shortened by 9 bases and J by 6 bases, with 16 bases between the two germline ends. In DNA form, the CDR3 reads TGCGCCACCGCCTCTGCGGGGAGCAATGAGCAGTTCTTC. Translation: CATASAGSNEQFF.

The chain employs TRBV2 and TRBJ2-1; D not resolved. The germline V gene encodes CDR1 SNHLY and CDR2 FYNNEI. Trimming shortened V by 4 bases and J by 7 bases, and 2 bases separated the two germline ends. The CDR3 totals 10 residues. In DNA form, the CDR3 reads TGTGCCAGCAGTGGGAATGAGCAGTTCTTC. This codes for CASSGNEQFF.

By its share, this clone is medium-sized. The V call is TRBV27, the J call TRBJ2-7; D unclear. The V and J ends lost 3 bases and 1 base respectively, with 7 bases between them. Germline values: CDR1 MNHEY, CDR2 SMNVEV (reference sequence). The CDR3 is 13 residues long. CDR3 residues: CASSFTGSYEQYF. CDR3 nucleotide sequence: TGTGCCAGCAGTTTTACGGGTTCCTACGAGCAGTACTTC.

The rearrangement links TRBV5-4 to TRBJ2-7; 10 bases fit TRBD1. Germline V gene sequence: CDR1 SGHNT, CDR2 YYREEE (reference sequence). The CDR3 contains 15 residues. With V trimmed by 3 bases and J by 1 base, 4 bases remained unmatched. CDR3 in DNA: TGTGCCAGCAGCTGGGGACAGGGGACGTCCTACGAGCAGTACTTC. Its translation is CASSWGQGTSYEQYF.

The sample holds one count of this clone. J is TRBJ2-5 and V is TRBV19, with 7 bases aligning to TRBD1. The CDR3 extends over 18 amino acids. The V gene end was trimmed by 5 bases and the J gene end by 2 bases; junction bases not matched to a gene: 17. Per germline, CDR1 LNHDA and CDR2 SQIVND (reference sequence). The CDR3 sequence: CASSYRGQPYSAQETQYF. As DNA, the CDR3 is TGTGCCAGTAGTTACAGGGGTCAACCATACTCCGCACAAGAGACCCAGTACTTC.

A single count supports this clone. This sequence joins TRBV7-9 and TRBJ2-3, with a weak D call TRBD1 (6 bases). Trimming took off 3 bases at V and 4 bases at J, with 20 bases between the two ends. This CDR3 has 17 residues. Germline V gene lookup returns CDR1 SEHNR and CDR2 FQNEAQ (reference sequence). The CDR3 region is CASSFRRFGGTPDTQYF. The CDR3 nucleotides read TGTGCCAGCAGCTTTAGACGGTTCGGTGGGACACCAGATACGCAGTATTTT.

The chain joins TRBV4-2 to TRBJ1-6; possible D gene TRBD1, 6 bases. CDR1 is LGHNA and CDR2 is YNFKEQ in the germline V gene. The CDR3 runs 18 residues. V lost 3 bases to trimming and J lost 2 bases, with 17 bases between them. The CDR3: CASSHAELQGPYNSPLHF. CDR3 DNA: TGTGCCAGCAGCCACGCGGAGTTACAGGGCCCCTATAATTCACCCCTCCACTTT.